The entry below describes one TCR beta chain. The antigen remains unidentified. The sample belongs to a study of T cell responses to AZD1222 COVID-19 vaccine. Overall study results and limits: Donors were largely white British and mainly female; clonal diversity was possibly underestimated.

TCRdb's table, derived via immunoSEQ multiplex PCR, lists solely in-frame clones and lacks some. This sample has just under 85,000 clones; roughly 86% occur once, and the top ten carry 8.5% to 9%. The TCR was taken from an adult in good health. The material sequenced was peripheral blood, taken on day 0 of AZD1222 vaccination.

DNA of the CDR3: TGTGCCAGCAGCTTAGGACGGCCTGGGAATCAGCCCCAGCATTTT. This sequence encodes CASSLGRPGNQPQHF. This chain connects TRBV5-4 to TRBJ1-5, with unresolved D. The germline V and J ends were trimmed by 2 bases and 4 bases, with 13 bases remaining between them. This CDR3 region has 15 residues. Germline V gene lookup returns CDR1 SGHNT and CDR2 YYREEE (reference sequence).